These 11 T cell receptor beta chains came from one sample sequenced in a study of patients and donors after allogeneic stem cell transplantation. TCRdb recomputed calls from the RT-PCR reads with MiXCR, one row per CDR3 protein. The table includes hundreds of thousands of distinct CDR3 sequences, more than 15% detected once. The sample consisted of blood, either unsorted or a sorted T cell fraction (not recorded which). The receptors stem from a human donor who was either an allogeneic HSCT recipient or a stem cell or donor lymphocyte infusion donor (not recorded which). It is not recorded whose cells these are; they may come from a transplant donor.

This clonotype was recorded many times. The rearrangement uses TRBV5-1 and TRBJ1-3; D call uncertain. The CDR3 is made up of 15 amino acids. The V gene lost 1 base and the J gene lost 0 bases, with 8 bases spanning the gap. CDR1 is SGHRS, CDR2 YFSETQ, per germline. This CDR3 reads CASSLLGNSGNTIYF. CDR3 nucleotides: TGCGCCAGCAGCTTGTTAGGCAACTCTGGAAACACCATATATTTT. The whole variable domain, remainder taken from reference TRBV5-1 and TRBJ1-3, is KAGVTQTPRYLIKTRGQQVTLSCSPISGHRSVSWYQQTPGQGLQFLFEYFSETQRNKGNFPGRFSGRQFSNSRSEMNVSTLELGDSALYLCASSLLGNSGNTIYFGEGSWLTVV.

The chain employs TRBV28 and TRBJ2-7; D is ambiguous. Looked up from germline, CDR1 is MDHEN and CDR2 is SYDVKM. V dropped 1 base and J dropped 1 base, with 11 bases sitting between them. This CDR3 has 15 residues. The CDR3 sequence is CASSLSDGPSYEQYF. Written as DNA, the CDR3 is TGTGCCAGCAGTTTATCCGACGGACCATCCTACGAGCAGTACTTC.

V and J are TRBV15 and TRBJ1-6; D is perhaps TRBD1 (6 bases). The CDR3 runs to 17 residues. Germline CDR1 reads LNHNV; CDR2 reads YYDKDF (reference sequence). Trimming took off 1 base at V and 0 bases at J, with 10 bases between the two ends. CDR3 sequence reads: CATSRVTGSSYNSPLHF. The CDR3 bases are TGTGCCACCAGCAGAGTTACAGGGAGCTCCTATAATTCACCCCTCCACTTT.

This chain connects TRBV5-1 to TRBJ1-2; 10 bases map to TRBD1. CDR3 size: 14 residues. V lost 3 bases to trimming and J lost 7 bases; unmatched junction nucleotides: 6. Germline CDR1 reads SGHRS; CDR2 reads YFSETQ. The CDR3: CASSSDRGTGGYTF. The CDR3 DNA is TGCGCCAGCAGCTCGGACAGGGGGACTGGTGGCTACACCTTC.

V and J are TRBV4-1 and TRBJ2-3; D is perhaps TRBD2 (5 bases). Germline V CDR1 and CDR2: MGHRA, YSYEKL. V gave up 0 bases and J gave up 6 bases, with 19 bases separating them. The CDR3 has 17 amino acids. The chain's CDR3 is CASSQDKWTPLHDTQYF. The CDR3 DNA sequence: TGCGCCAGCAGCCAAGATAAATGGACTCCCTTACATGATACGCAGTATTTT.

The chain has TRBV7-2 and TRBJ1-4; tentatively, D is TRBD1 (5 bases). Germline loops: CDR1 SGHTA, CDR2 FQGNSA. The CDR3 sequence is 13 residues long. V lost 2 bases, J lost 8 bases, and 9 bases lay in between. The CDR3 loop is CASSLHGAEKLFF. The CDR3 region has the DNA TGTGCCAGCAGCTTACATGGGGCGGAAAAACTGTTTTTT.

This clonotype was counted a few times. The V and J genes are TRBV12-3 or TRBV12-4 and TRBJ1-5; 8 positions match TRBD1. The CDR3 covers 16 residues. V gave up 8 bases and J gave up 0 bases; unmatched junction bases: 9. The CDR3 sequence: CASVDRAFSSNQPQHF. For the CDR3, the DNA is TGTGCCAGCGTGGACAGGGCCTTTTCTAGCAATCAGCCCCAGCATTTT.

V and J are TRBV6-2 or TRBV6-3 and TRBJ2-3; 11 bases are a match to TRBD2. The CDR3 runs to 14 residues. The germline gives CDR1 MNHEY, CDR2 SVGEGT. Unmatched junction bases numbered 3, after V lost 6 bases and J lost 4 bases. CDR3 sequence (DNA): TGTGCCAGCAGAAGACTAGCGGGGCCAGATACGCAGTATTTT. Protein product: CASRRLAGPDTQYF.

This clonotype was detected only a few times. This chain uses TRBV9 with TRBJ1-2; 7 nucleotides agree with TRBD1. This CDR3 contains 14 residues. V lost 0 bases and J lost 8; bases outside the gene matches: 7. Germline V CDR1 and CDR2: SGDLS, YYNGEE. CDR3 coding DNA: TGTGCCAGCAGCGTAGATAACAGGGGCCTCGGCTACACCTTC. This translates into CASSVDNRGLGYTF.

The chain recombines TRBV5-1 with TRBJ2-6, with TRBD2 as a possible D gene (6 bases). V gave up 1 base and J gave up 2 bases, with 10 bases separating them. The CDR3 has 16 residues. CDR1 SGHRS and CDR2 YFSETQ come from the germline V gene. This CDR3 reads CASSLIRGTGANVLTF. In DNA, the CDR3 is TGCGCCAGCAGCTTGATACGGGGGACTGGGGCCAACGTCCTGACTTTC. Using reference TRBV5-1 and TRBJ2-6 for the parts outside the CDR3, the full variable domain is KAGVTQTPRYLIKTRGQQVTLSCSPISGHRSVSWYQQTPGQGLQFLFEYFSETQRNKGNFPGRFSGRQFSNSRSEMNVSTLELGDSALYLCASSLIRGTGANVLTFGAGSRLTVL.

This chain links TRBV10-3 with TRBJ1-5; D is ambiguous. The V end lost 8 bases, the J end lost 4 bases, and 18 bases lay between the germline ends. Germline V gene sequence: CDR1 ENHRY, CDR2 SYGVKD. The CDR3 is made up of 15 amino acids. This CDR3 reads CAISSSAIQNQPQHF. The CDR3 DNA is TGTGCCATCTCTTCCTCAGCTATTCAAAATCAGCCCCAGCATTTT.